The 17 T cell receptor beta chains in this list originate from one sample, sequenced in a study of T cell responses to AZD1222 COVID-19 vaccine. TCRdb keeps only in-frame clones here, not all; method: immunoSEQ multiplex PCR. The sample holds tens of thousands of clones, roughly 85% seen once. This material consisted of peripheral blood, taken 28 days after the second AZD1222 dose. The receptor set was obtained from an adult who received the AZD1222 COVID-19 vaccine.

The rearrangement joins TRBV3-1 (or the pseudogene TRBV3-2) to TRBJ2-1; D possibly uses TRBD1 or TRBD2 (5 bases each). With 5 bases removed from V and 14 bases from J, the gap between germline ends came to 16 bases. This CDR3 has 12 amino acids. Germline loops: CDR1 LGHDT, CDR2 YNNKEL (reference sequence). The CDR3 DNA follows: TGTGCCAGCAGCGTTGGGGTGGGGGAAGAGTTCTTC. Protein product: CASSVGVGEEFF.

V usage is TRBV5-5 and J usage is TRBJ2-1; TRBD2 matches 11 bases. The V and J ends lost 4 bases and 6 bases, in that order; junction bases with no gene match: 3. There are 14 residues in the CDR3. Germline V gene lookup returns CDR1 SGHKS and CDR2 YYEKEE (reference sequence). The CDR3 DNA is TGTGCCAGCAGCCCGGGACTAGCGGCCAATGAGCAGTTCTTC. Translation: CASSPGLAANEQFF.

This clone was picked up a small number of times. The chain couples TRBV2 to TRBJ1-2, with 7 bases matching TRBD1. Trimming took 5 bases from V and 4 from J; bases not matched to a gene: 10. CDR3 size: 15 residues. CDR1 is SNHLY and CDR2 is FYNNEI in the germline V gene. The CDR3 sequence is CASSWVEGTAYGYTF. The CDR3 bases are TGTGCCAGCAGTTGGGTGGAAGGGACAGCCTATGGCTACACCTTC.

This chain joins TRBV9 and TRBJ2-5, with D perhaps TRBD2 (6 bases). The CDR3 sequence is 15 residues long. Germline V gives CDR1 SGDLS, CDR2 YYNGEE. The ends were cut back, 4 bases at V and 4 bases at J, with 17 bases in the middle. This chain's CDR3 is CASSLSGVALETQYF. CDR3 DNA sequence: TGTGCCAGCAGCCTATCGGGGGTAGCTTTAGAGACCCAGTACTTC.

V gene TRBV27 combines with J gene TRBJ2-1, with no clear D. V dropped 3 bases and J dropped 10 bases, with 25 bases sitting between them. Per germline, CDR1 MNHEY and CDR2 SMNVEV (reference sequence). CDR3 length equals 17 residues. The CDR3 DNA follows: TGTGCCAGCAGTTTCGCTGTAGCCAGCGTCGGATTCAGGGAGCAGTTCTTC. It codes for CASSFAVASVGFREQFF.

V gene TRBV24-1 combines with J gene TRBJ2-7; 7 bases fit TRBD2. This CDR3 has 13 residues. The V gene end was trimmed by 0 bases and the J gene end by 7 bases; junction bases not matched to a gene: 2. Germline-derived CDR1 and CDR2 are KGHDR and SFDVKD. The CDR3 here is CATSDLRGGEQYF. The CDR3 bases are TGTGCCACCAGTGATTTGAGGGGAGGGGAGCAGTACTTC.

The rearrangement uses TRBV6-5 and TRBJ1-5, with TRBD1 matching over 8 bases. The CDR3 has 15 residues. The ends lost 6 bases at V and 3 bases at J; junction bases unmatched: 7. Germline V gene data show CDR1 as MNHEY and CDR2 as SVGAGI. The CDR3 sequence: CASRHLQGANQPQHF. The CDR3 DNA is TGTGCCAGCAGGCACCTTCAGGGGGCCAATCAGCCCCAGCATTTT.

The table lists this clone with a count of one. The V and J genes are TRBV28 and TRBJ1-5; D might be TRBD1 (5 bases). The CDR3 covers 18 residues. Trimming shortened V by 3 bases and J by 0 bases, and 18 bases separated the two germline ends. Germline assignment: CDR1 MDHEN and CDR2 SYDVKM. In nucleotides, the CDR3 is TGTGCCAGCAGTTTGGGGACGACGACCCTCTATAGCAATCAGCCCCAGCATTTT. Protein product: CASSLGTTTLYSNQPQHF.

The chain joins TRBV12-3 or TRBV12-4 to TRBJ1-2, with D maybe TRBD1 (5 bases). Trimming left V 7 bases short and J 5 bases short, with 11 bases between. The CDR3 runs 12 residues. CDR3 DNA: TGTGCCAGCAAATGGGACGGTTATGGCTACACCTTC. Its protein product is CASKWDGYGYTF.

The V and J genes are TRBV3-1 (or the pseudogene TRBV3-2) and TRBJ1-3, with 8 bases fitting TRBD1. The CDR3 consists of 13 residues. V was clipped by 5 bases and J by 8 bases; unmatched bases: 5. Germline loops: CDR1 LGHDT, CDR2 YNNKEL (reference sequence). In DNA, the CDR3 is TGTGCCAGCAGCAAACAGGGGGTGGACACCATATATTTT. Residues: CASSKQGVDTIYF.

The chain combines TRBV7-2 with TRBJ1-2; 7 bases match TRBD1. Germline V CDR1 and CDR2: SGHTA, FQGNSA. CDR3 length equals 15 residues. V was pared by 0 bases and J by 5 bases, with 6 bases of the junction left unmatched. The CDR3 protein is CASSLAGDRAYGYTF. The CDR3 DNA reads as TGTGCCAGCAGCTTAGCAGGGGACAGAGCTTATGGCTACACCTTC.

Here the CDR3 reads CASSLRQTMNTGELFF. The CDR3 DNA reads TGTGCCAGCAGTTTGCGGCAGACTATGAACACCGGGGAGCTGTTTTTT. The chain employs TRBV6-2 or TRBV6-3 and TRBJ2-2, with D possibly TRBD2 on 5 matching bases. Germline V gene sequence: CDR1 MNHEY, CDR2 SVGEGT. V lost 4 bases and J lost 1, with 13 bases in between. CDR3 size: 16 residues.

CDR3 sequence: CASKPSYDQETQYF. Here the CDR3 DNA reads TGTGCCAGCAAGCCCTCGTACGATCAAGAGACCCAGTACTTC. The J gene is TRBJ2-5, the V gene TRBV6-5, with D hard to call. V dropped 7 bases and J dropped 2 bases, with 14 bases sitting between them. Germline-derived CDR1 and CDR2 are MNHEY and SVGAGI. This CDR3 is 14 amino acids long.

The V gene is TRBV5-8, the J gene TRBJ1-6; D may be TRBD1 (6 bases). The CDR3 contains 15 residues. CDR1 is SGHTS, CDR2 YDEGEE, per germline. Trimming left V 0 bases short and J 5 bases short, with 9 bases between. CDR3 nucleotide sequence: TGTGCCAGCAGCTTGGAGGCAGGGGATAATTCACCCCTCCACTTT. As protein: CASSLEAGDNSPLHF.

V is TRBV19 and J is TRBJ2-3; no definite D call. The CDR3 is 15 residues long. V gave up 6 bases and J gave up 0 bases, with 13 bases separating them. Germline CDR1 LNHDA, CDR2 SQIVND (reference sequence). The DNA for the CDR3 is TGTGCCAGTAGGGCCTTTGAGTACAGCACAGATACGCAGTATTTT. This codes for CASRAFEYSTDTQYF.

This clone came up once. The rearrangement uses TRBV19 and TRBJ1-2; 7 nucleotides match TRBD1. Germline CDR1 reads LNHDA; CDR2 reads SQIVND (reference sequence). Trimming cost V 5 bases and J 7 bases; bases outside gene matches: 4. The CDR3 has 12 residues. In DNA, the CDR3 is TGTGCCAGTAGTCTCAACAGGGGTGGCTACACCTTC. It specifies CASSLNRGGYTF.

V usage is TRBV2 and J usage is TRBJ1-5, with D possibly matching TRBD1 (5 bases). CDR3 size: 14 residues. V shed 3 bases and J shed 5 bases, with 11 bases lying between them. Germline CDR1 SNHLY, CDR2 FYNNEI. The CDR3 DNA reads TGTGCCAGCAGTGAGGGGCGGGGATATCAGCCCCAGCATTTT. Translated: CASSEGRGYQPQHF.